These 32 T cell receptor beta chains came from one sample sequenced in a study of Graves' ophthalmopathy and Graves' hyperthyroidism. Amplification of the TCR beta CDR3 regions used RNA transcripts (as template). Investigators did first-round RT-PCR with HTBI primers, then second-round multiplex PCR. MiXCR, applied by TCRdb to the multiplex PCR reads, yields one record per CDR3 protein. The sample shows a few hundred thousand distinct CDR3 sequences, about two fifths of them seen only once. The sample comprised peripheral blood or thyroid tissue (not recorded which). The receptors were sampled from an adult man with Graves' hyperthyroidism.

On this clonotype itself: The germline gene is not matched at one end of the junction; a read error may be the cause. The J gene is TRBJ2-5, the V gene TRBV7-9; 9 bases line up with TRBD2. The CDR3 totals 16 residues. The germline gives CDR1 SEHNR, CDR2 FQNEAQ (reference sequence). The CDR3 here is CAGSVEKRGEGETQYF. In DNA form, the CDR3 reads TGTGCCGGCAGCGTTGAAAAGCGGGGGGAGGGGGAGACCCAGTACTTC.

The chain joins TRBV28 to TRBJ2-7; 7 nucleotides agree with TRBD1. This CDR3 spans 14 amino acids. The germline CDR1 and CDR2 sequences are MDHEN and SYDVKM. After removal of 4 bases from V and 3 bases from J, the junction contained 6 bases not matched to a gene. The DNA for the CDR3 is TGTGCCAGCAGTTCCGACAGGGAGATCTACGAGCAGTACTTC. Protein product: CASSSDREIYEQYF.

In its sample, this clonotype was seen many times. The chain recombines TRBV10-2 with TRBJ1-4; D call uncertain. This CDR3 is built from 14 residues. V lost 3 bases and J 3 bases, leaving 8 bases between the germline ends. Germline V gene lookup returns CDR1 WSHSY and CDR2 SAAADI. CDR3 coding DNA: TGCGCCAGCAGTGAAAACAGACCTAATGAAAAACTGTTTTTT. Protein: CASSENRPNEKLFF.

The chain carries TRBV19 and TRBJ1-3; maybe TRBD1 (5 bases). The germline gives CDR1 LNHDA, CDR2 SQIVND (reference sequence). The CDR3 has 13 amino acids. V was cut by 11 bases and J by 4 bases, with 15 bases left in between. The CDR3 region is CAWSVGAGNTIYF. CDR3 in DNA: TGTGCCTGGAGTGTCGGGGCAGGAAACACCATATATTTT.

This sequence joins TRBV5-6 and TRBJ2-5; TRBD1 agrees at 9 bases. The DNA end is more similar to TRBJ2-1, so the J call may be wrong. Germline V gene data show CDR1 as SGHDT and CDR2 as YYEEEE. The CDR3 runs to 15 residues. The CDR3, as DNA: TGTGCCAGCAGCTTACCGGGACAGGGTCACAATGAGCAGTTCTTC. Amino acids: CASSLPGQGHNEQFF.

This clonotype was counted at least ten times. This sequence joins TRBV3-1 and TRBJ1-1; D is ambiguous. V lost 4 bases to trimming and J lost 3 bases, with 9 bases between them. CDR1 and CDR2 from the germline V gene are LGHDT and YNNKEL (reference sequence). The CDR3 covers 13 residues. Here the CDR3 DNA reads TGTGCCAGCAGCCCAGAGGGTGACACTGAAGCTTTCTTT. Residues: CASSPEGDTEAFF.

A few counts support this clonotype. J is TRBJ1-1 and V is TRBV27, with no clear D. CDR3 size: 13 residues. V lost 3 bases and J lost 0, with 5 bases in between. CDR1 MNHEY and CDR2 SMNVEV come from the germline V gene (reference sequence). The CDR3, as DNA: TGTGCCAGCAGTTTCCAGCTGAACACTGAAGCTTTCTTT. The encoded protein is CASSFQLNTEAFF.

This clonotype was seen many times. The V call is TRBV11-2, the J call TRBJ1-5; D ambiguous. The V end was cut by 5 bases, the J end by 2 bases, with 13 bases between. The CDR3 has 15 amino acids. The germline CDR1 and CDR2 sequences are SGHAT and FQNNGV. CDR3 DNA sequence: TGTGCCAGCAGCCGGCAAGGTGGAGGCAATCAGCCCCAGCATTTT. Translation: CASSRQGGGNQPQHF.

This clonotype was detected many times. The rearrangement uses TRBV20-1 and TRBJ2-7; maybe TRBD2 (5 bases). The CDR3 is 14 residues long. Per the germline V gene, CDR1 is DFQATT and CDR2 is SNEGSKA (reference sequence). V dropped 1 base and J dropped 0 bases, with 10 bases sitting between them. The CDR3 coding sequence is TGCAGTGCTAGAGGGGAGACGTACTCCTACGAGCAGTACTTC. It is translated as CSARGETYSYEQYF.

This clonotype was observed many times. The chain uses TRBV5-1 and TRBJ1-2, with D uncertain. The germline V and J ends were trimmed by 3 bases and 8 bases, with 17 bases remaining between them. The CDR3 has 14 amino acids. CDR1 is SGHRS, CDR2 YFSETQ, per germline. CDR3 sequence (DNA): TGCGCCAGCAGCTCCCAGACAATATCCTCCGGCTACACCTTC. Encoded protein: CASSSQTISSGYTF.

This clonotype turned up a few times. V gene TRBV7-2 combines with J gene TRBJ2-7; TRBD1 aligns across 7 bases. Looked up from germline, CDR1 is SGHTA and CDR2 is FQGNSA. The CDR3 spans 14 residues. V shed 5 bases, J shed 9 bases, and the junction held 13 bases outside the gene matches. The CDR3 protein is CASSQEGQTSAQYF. CDR3 bases: TGTGCCAGCAGCCAAGAGGGACAGACATCGGCGCAGTACTTC.

This chain uses TRBV20-1 with TRBJ2-5; no reliable D call. This CDR3 comprises 10 residues. V gave up 3 bases and J gave up 7 bases, with 6 bases separating them. Germline CDR1 is DFQATT and CDR2 is SNEGSKA (reference sequence). In nucleotides, the CDR3 is TGCAGTGCTAGTATGGGGACCCAGTACTTC. Protein: CSASMGTQYF.

Points on this clonotype: A much larger clone is a single base away; this may be a read error. This rearrangement joins TRBV7-9 to TRBJ2-7, with a tentative D call TRBD1 (6 bases). The CDR3 consists of 15 residues. In germline, CDR1 is SEHNR, CDR2 FQNEAQ (reference sequence). CDR3 DNA sequence: TGCGCCAGCAGCCAACTCCGGGACACTCTCTACGAGCAGTACTTC. Protein product: CASSQLRDTLYEQYF. Full variable domain (outside the CDR3, taken from reference TRBV7-9 and TRBJ2-7): DTGVSQNPRHKITKRGQNVTFRCDPISEHNRLYWYRQTLGQGPEFLTYFQNEAQLEKSRLLSDRFSAERPKGSFSTLEIQRTEQGDSAMYLCASSQLRDTLYEQYFGPGTRLTVT.

This sequence joins TRBV7-2 and TRBJ2-7; no clear D gene. Germline values: CDR1 SGHTA, CDR2 FQGNSA. Trimming removed 1 base from V and 5 bases from J, with 9 bases in between. The CDR3 covers 13 residues. DNA for the CDR3: TGTGCCAGCAGCTTAGGCCGGCTGGACGAGCAGTACTTC. Protein product: CASSLGRLDEQYF.

This clonotype has ten or more counts. This chain uses TRBV20-1 with TRBJ2-7; 9 nucleotides agree with TRBD2. J gave up 0 bases and V 3 bases, and 9 bases lay outside the gene matches. This CDR3 has 16 amino acids. CDR1 is DFQATT, CDR2 SNEGSKA, per germline (reference sequence). This CDR3 reads CSASPSGAQSSYEQYF. DNA of the CDR3: TGCAGTGCTAGTCCTAGCGGGGCTCAAAGCTCCTACGAGCAGTACTTC.

There are a few counts of this clonotype. The rearrangement links TRBV6-1 to TRBJ2-2; 15 bases align to TRBD2. V was pared by 5 bases and J by 2 bases, with 9 bases of the junction left unmatched. Germline V gives CDR1 MNHNS, CDR2 SASEGT. The CDR3 totals 19 residues. CDR3 region: CASSYRTSGGAYNTGELFF. CDR3 bases: TGTGCCAGCAGTTACCGGACTAGCGGGGGGGCCTATAACACCGGGGAGCTGTTTTTT.

This clonotype occurred many times. This sequence joins TRBV6-6 and TRBJ1-2; 10 bases align to TRBD1. V lost 7 bases and J lost 4; bases outside the gene matches: 6. Germline V gene data show CDR1 as MNHNY and CDR2 as SVGAGI (reference sequence). This CDR3 has 14 amino acids. The CDR3 sequence: CASNFRDRGYGYTF. The CDR3 region has the DNA TGTGCCAGCAACTTCCGGGACAGGGGCTATGGCTACACCTTC.

This clonotype was picked up many times. The chain carries TRBV5-1 and TRBJ1-2, with D perhaps matching TRBD1 (6 bases). CDR1 is SGHRS and CDR2 is YFSETQ in the germline V gene. V gave up 0 bases and J gave up 6 bases, with 9 bases separating them. The CDR3 extends over 13 amino acids. The CDR3: CASSLGGPDGYTF. CDR3 nucleotides: TGCGCCAGCAGCTTGGGGGGGCCCGATGGCTACACCTTC. Full variable domain (rest looked up from reference TRBV5-1 and TRBJ1-2): KAGVTQTPRYLIKTRGQQVTLSCSPISGHRSVSWYQQTPGQGLQFLFEYFSETQRNKGNFPGRFSGRQFSNSRSEMNVSTLELGDSALYLCASSLGGPDGYTFGSGTRLTVV.

The chain uses TRBV19 and TRBJ2-7, with 7 bases identical to TRBD2. The CDR3 covers 13 residues. Germline CDR1 and CDR2: LNHDA and SQIVND (reference sequence). Losses at the gene ends were 2 bases for V and 4 bases for J; bases not matched to a gene: 2. CDR3 DNA: TGTGCCAGTAGTATAAGGGGAGGGTACGAGCAGTACTTC. The encoded protein is CASSIRGGYEQYF.

This clonotype was seen a handful of times. This chain joins TRBV11-2 and TRBJ1-4; D is uncertain. CDR1 SGHAT and CDR2 FQNNGV come from the germline V gene. The CDR3 consists of 15 residues. The V gene lost 1 base and the J gene lost 7 bases, with 13 bases spanning the gap. CDR3 residues: CASSLGSGYGEKLFF. Here the CDR3 DNA reads TGTGCCAGCAGCTTAGGGTCGGGGTACGGTGAAAAACTGTTTTTT.

The chain employs TRBV3-1 and TRBJ1-6; D possibly corresponds to TRBD1 (6 bases). CDR3 length: 16 amino acids. CDR1 is LGHDT, CDR2 YNNKEL, per germline (reference sequence). V was shortened by 1 base and J by 5 bases, with 12 bases between the two germline ends. The CDR3: CASSQGSAGDNSPLHF. As DNA, the CDR3 is TGTGCCAGCAGCCAAGGCTCGGCAGGGGATAATTCACCCCTCCACTTT.

This clonotype was recorded many times. A read error may explain this, as a much larger clone is one base away. The J gene is TRBJ1-1, the V gene TRBV6-6, with D tentatively TRBD1 (6 bases). Germline V gene data show CDR1 as MNHNY and CDR2 as SVGAGI (reference sequence). V lost 2 bases, J lost 3 bases, and 7 bases lay in between. This CDR3 is built from 13 residues. The chain's CDR3 is CASSYRGDTEAFF. In DNA form, the CDR3 reads TGTGCCAGCAGTTACAGGGGGGACACTGAAGCTTTCTTT.

This clonotype was observed a few times. The J gene is TRBJ2-7, the V gene TRBV6-5; no clear D gene. The germline V gene has CDR1 MNHEY and CDR2 SVGAGI. Trimming took 10 bases from V and 5 from J, leaving 15 bases between them. This CDR3 region has 12 residues. DNA for the CDR3: TGTGCCACTGATTACGAGGTTGACGAGCAGTACTTC. Protein product: CATDYEVDEQYF.

This clonotype appeared many times. This chain joins TRBV5-8 and TRBJ2-7, with D possibly TRBD1 on 6 matching bases. This CDR3 is 14 amino acids long. The V and J ends lost 4 bases and 4 bases respectively, with 15 bases between them. Germline-derived CDR1 and CDR2 are SGHTS and YDEGEE. CDR3 sequence reads: CASSPTGNSYEQYF. CDR3 nucleotides: TGTGCCAGCAGCCCAACAGGGAACTCGTACGAGCAGTACTTC. Drawing the rest from reference TRBV5-8 and TRBJ2-7, the complete variable domain is EAGVTQSPTHLIKTRGQQATLRCSPISGHTSVYWYQQALGLGLQFLLWYDEGEERNRGNFPPRFSGRQFPNYSSELNVNALELEDSALYLCASSPTGNSYEQYFGPGTRLTVT.

This clonotype was counted between two and nine times. This rearrangement joins TRBV7-9 to TRBJ2-3; the D is unclear. The V and J ends lost 3 bases and 0 bases respectively, with 16 bases between them. The CDR3 has 17 amino acids. Germline loops: CDR1 SEHNR, CDR2 FQNEAQ (reference sequence). CDR3 DNA sequence: TGTGCCAGCAGCTTTCCGCGACAAACGGATAGCACAGATACGCAGTATTTT. Encoded protein: CASSFPRQTDSTDTQYF.

This clonotype was picked up many times. This sequence joins TRBV7-9 and TRBJ1-4; 7 bases map to TRBD1. The germline gives CDR1 SEHNR, CDR2 FQNEAQ (reference sequence). This CDR3 comprises 15 residues. V shed 2 bases, J shed 4 bases, and the junction held 4 bases outside the gene matches. The CDR3 DNA sequence: TGTGCCAGCAGCTTATCGGGACAGATTAATGAAAAACTGTTTTTT. Translated, it gives CASSLSGQINEKLFF. Looking up the rest from reference TRBV7-9 and TRBJ1-4 gives the full variable domain: DTGVSQNPRHKITKRGQNVTFRCDPISEHNRLYWYRQTLGQGPEFLTYFQNEAQLEKSRLLSDRFSAERPKGSFSTLEIQRTEQGDSAMYLCASSLSGQINEKLFFGSGTQLSVL.

This chain joins TRBV29-1 and TRBJ2-6; D uncertain. Trimming removed 5 bases at V and 5 bases at J, with 7 bases between. The CDR3 runs 12 residues. Germline V lookup: CDR1 SQVTM, CDR2 ANQGSEA. The CDR3 sequence is CSVRTRANVLTF. CDR3 nucleotide sequence: TGCAGCGTTCGGACCCGGGCCAACGTCCTGACTTTC.

This clonotype was observed at least ten times. J is TRBJ1-5 and V is TRBV20-1, with 8 bases lining up with TRBD1. The CDR3 totals 15 residues. CDR1 is DFQATT, CDR2 SNEGSKA, per germline (reference sequence). The V gene end was trimmed by 5 bases and the J gene end by 2 bases; junction bases not matched to a gene: 8. In DNA form, the CDR3 reads TGCAGTGCTTTCGCAGGGGGCGCGGGCAATCAGCCCCAGCATTTT. Amino acid sequence: CSAFAGGAGNQPQHF.

This clonotype was observed many times. V usage is TRBV10-1 and J usage is TRBJ2-7, with D possibly matching TRBD1 (5 bases). This CDR3 spans 15 amino acids. Germline CDR1 and CDR2: WNHNN and SYGVQD (reference sequence). The germline V and J ends were trimmed by 6 bases and 6 bases, with 21 bases remaining between them. The CDR3 sequence is CASSGTRRVGLEQYF. The CDR3 coding sequence is TGCGCCAGCAGCGGAACCAGAAGAGTGGGGCTCGAGCAGTACTTC.

The table lists this clonotype with many counts. The V and J genes are TRBV7-9 and TRBJ2-5, with 12 bases matching TRBD1. This CDR3 region has 15 residues. Unmatched junction bases numbered 5, after V lost 4 bases and J lost 5 bases. The V gene's germline CDR1 is SEHNR and CDR2 FQNEAQ (reference sequence). The CDR3 region has the DNA TGTGCCAGCAGCTCCGGGACAGGGGGCAAGGAGACCCAGTACTTC. Translated: CASSSGTGGKETQYF. The full variable domain, its missing parts supplied by reference TRBV7-9 and TRBJ2-5, is DTGVSQNPRHKITKRGQNVTFRCDPISEHNRLYWYRQTLGQGPEFLTYFQNEAQLEKSRLLSDRFSAERPKGSFSTLEIQRTEQGDSAMYLCASSSGTGGKETQYFGPGTRLLVL.

The chain joins TRBV25-1 to TRBJ2-7; TRBD1 aligns across 8 bases. V lost 7 bases, J lost 5 bases, and 7 bases stayed unmatched. The CDR3 totals 13 residues. CDR1 is MGHDK and CDR2 is SYGVNS in the germline V gene. CDR3 bases: TGTGCCAGCACGGACAGGGTTTTGGACGAGCAGTACTTC. This gives the protein CASTDRVLDEQYF.

This clonotype was counted at least ten times. The rearrangement links TRBV6-5 to TRBJ2-7, with 10 bases fitting TRBD1. The trim removed 6 bases at V and 6 bases at J, leaving 2 bases unmatched. The length of the CDR3 is 12 residues. The germline V gene encodes CDR1 MNHEY and CDR2 SVGAGI. The CDR3 here is CASSRTGGEQYF. The CDR3 nucleotides are TGTGCCAGCAGCCGGACAGGGGGCGAGCAGTACTTC.